The source of this T cell receptor beta chain is a study of OX40 agonist ivuxolimab in advanced cancers. For the study at large: Aged roughly 20 to 79 with a mean of around 60 years, they were approximately 79% male.

The CDR3 loop spans 13 amino acids. Germline assignment: CDR1 LNHNV and CDR2 YYDKDF (reference sequence). The ends were cut back, 1 base at V and 8 bases at J, with 9 bases in the middle. Study-wide results and limits: Compared with others, partial responders at 0.1-3.0 mg/kg displayed clonal expansion among the lowest.

TCRdb's copy holds only in-frame clones and misses some; the assay was immunoSEQ multiplex PCR. The data contain 30,000 or so clones, approximately 79% of them singletons. This clone was found once. Antigen specificity is unknown. Sampling of blood occurred at baseline, cycle 4 day 1, and cycle 7 day 1. This receptor was obtained from an adult with an advanced solid tumor such as melanoma, head and neck, liver or kidney cancer. Sequenced here: CD4+ or CD8+ T cells sorted from blood, sampled in a trial of the OX40 agonist ivuxolimab. This rearrangement joins TRBV15 to TRBJ2-1; D may be TRBD1 (6 bases). The CDR3 DNA reads as TGTGCCACCAGCAGAGCAACAGGGTATGAGCAGTTCTTC. Its translation is CATSRATGYEQFF.